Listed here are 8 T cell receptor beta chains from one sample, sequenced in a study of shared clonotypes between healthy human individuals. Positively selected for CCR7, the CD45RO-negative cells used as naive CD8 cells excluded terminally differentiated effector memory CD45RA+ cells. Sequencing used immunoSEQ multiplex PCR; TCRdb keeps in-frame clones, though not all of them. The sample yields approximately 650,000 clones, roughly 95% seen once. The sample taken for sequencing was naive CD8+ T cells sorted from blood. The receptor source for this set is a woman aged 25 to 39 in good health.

The CDR3 sequence: CASSLQDTVTDTQYF. In DNA, the CDR3 is TGTGCCAGCAGTTTACAGGACACAGTCACAGATACGCAGTATTTT. The chain links TRBV27 to TRBJ2-3, with TRBD1 as a possible D gene (5 bases). The germline V and J ends were trimmed by 2 bases and 2 bases, with 11 bases remaining between them. Germline-derived CDR1 and CDR2 are MNHEY and SMNVEV (reference sequence). CDR3 length equals 15 residues.

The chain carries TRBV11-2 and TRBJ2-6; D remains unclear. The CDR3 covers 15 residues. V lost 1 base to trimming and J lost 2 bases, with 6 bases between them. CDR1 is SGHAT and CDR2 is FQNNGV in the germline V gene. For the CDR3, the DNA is TGTGCCAGCAGCTTAGGACCGACTGGGGCCAACGTCCTGACTTTC. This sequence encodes CASSLGPTGANVLTF.

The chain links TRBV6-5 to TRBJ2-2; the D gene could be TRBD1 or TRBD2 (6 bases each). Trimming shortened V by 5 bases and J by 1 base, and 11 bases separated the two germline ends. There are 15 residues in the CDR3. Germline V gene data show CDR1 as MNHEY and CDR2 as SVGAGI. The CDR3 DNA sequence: TGTGCCAGCAGTGCGGGACACAGGAACACCGGGGAGCTGTTTTTT. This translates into CASSAGHRNTGELFF.

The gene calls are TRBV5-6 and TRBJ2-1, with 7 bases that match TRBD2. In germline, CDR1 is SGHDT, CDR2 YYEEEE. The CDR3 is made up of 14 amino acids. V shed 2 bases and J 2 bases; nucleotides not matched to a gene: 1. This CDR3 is CASSFSGTYNEQFF. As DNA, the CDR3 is TGTGCCAGCAGCTTCAGCGGGACCTACAATGAGCAGTTCTTC. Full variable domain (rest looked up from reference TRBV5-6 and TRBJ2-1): DAGVTQSPTHLIKTRGQQVTLRCSPKSGHDTVSWYQQALGQGPQFIFQYYEEEERQRGNFPDRFSGHQFPNYSSELNVNALLLGDSALYLCASSFSGTYNEQFFGPGTRLTVL.

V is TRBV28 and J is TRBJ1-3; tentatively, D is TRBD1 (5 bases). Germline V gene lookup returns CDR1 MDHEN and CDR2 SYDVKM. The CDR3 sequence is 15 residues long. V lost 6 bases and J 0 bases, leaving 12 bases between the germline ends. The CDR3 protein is CASRLDSTSGNTIYF. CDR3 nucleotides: TGTGCCAGCAGACTCGACAGCACCTCTGGAAACACCATATATTTT.

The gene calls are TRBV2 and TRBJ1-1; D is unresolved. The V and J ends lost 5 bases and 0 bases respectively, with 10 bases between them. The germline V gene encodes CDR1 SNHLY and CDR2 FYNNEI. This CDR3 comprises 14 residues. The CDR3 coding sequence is TGTGCCAGCAGTCTGACTCCCGTGAACACTGAAGCTTTCTTT. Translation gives CASSLTPVNTEAFF.

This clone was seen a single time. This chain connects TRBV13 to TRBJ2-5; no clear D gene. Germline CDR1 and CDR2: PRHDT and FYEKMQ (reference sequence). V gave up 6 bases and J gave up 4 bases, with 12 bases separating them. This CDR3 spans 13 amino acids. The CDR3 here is CASSSGVSETQYF. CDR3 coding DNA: TGTGCCAGCAGTTCTGGGGTGTCAGAGACCCAGTACTTC.

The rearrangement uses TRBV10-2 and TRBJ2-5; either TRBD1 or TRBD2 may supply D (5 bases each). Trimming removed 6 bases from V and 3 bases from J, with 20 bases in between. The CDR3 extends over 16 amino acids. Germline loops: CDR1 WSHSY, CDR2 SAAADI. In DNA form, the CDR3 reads TGCGCCAGCAGCCCCTCGGGGACCCCCGGAGAAGAGACCCAGTACTTC. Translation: CASSPSGTPGEETQYF.